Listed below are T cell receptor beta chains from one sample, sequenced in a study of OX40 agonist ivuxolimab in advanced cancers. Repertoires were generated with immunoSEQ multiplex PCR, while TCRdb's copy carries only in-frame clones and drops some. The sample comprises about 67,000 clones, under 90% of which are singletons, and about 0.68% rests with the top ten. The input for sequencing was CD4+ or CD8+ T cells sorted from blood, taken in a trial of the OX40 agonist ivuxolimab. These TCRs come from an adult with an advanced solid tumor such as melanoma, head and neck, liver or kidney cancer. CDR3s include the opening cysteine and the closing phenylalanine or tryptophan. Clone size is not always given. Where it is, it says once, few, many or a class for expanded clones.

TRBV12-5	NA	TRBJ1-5	CASGFGTPNQPQHF
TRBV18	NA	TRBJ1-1	CASSQQQGGSSEAFF
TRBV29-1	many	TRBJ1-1	CSVDGPGGVLAFF
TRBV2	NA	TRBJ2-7	CASSERDYEQYF
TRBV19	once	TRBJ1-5	CASSMVGTSNQPQHF
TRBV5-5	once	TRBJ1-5	CASSGSRGREQPQHF
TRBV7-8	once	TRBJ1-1	CASSLGSGGASWHYTEAFF
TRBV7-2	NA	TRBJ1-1	CASSPQSMNTEAFF
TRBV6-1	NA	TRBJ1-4	CASLAFTNEKLFF
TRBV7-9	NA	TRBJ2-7	CARLIWGGRDEQYF
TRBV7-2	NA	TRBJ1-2	CASSSSGGNNYGYTF
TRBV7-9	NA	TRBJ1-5	CASSFSPGQGNQPQHF
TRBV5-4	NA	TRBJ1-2	CASSFKIPTGNGYTF
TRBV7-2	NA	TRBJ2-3	CASSSSTSGGFTDTQYF
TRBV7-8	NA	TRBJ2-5	CASKAGQNKETQYF
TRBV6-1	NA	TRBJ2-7	CASSEIWEIAGYEQYF
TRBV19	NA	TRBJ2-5	CASTRGNSNQETQYF
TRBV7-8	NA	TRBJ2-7	CASSQRGEQYF
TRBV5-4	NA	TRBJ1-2	CASSSRDRGTGYTF
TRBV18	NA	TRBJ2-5	CATNGRIWETQYF
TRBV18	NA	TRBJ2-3	CASSPRLAASTDTQYF
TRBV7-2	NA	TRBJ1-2	CASSLGQANYGYTF
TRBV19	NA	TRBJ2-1	CASSIRLYNEQFF
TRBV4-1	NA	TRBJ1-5	CASGGGQYNQPQHF
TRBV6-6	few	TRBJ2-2	CASSSLAGGTGELFF
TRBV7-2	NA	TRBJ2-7	CASSATRGGEQYF
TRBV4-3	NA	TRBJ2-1	CASSQEMGSRRFF
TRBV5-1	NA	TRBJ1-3	CASSLGEAGNTIYF
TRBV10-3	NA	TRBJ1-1	CAISEGMGTEAFF
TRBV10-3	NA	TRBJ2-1	CAIQAGGDNEQFF
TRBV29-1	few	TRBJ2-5	CSVGEAQTQYF
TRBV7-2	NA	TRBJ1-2	CASSLEASVGRSYGYTF
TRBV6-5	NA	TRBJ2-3	CASRWDRNSRDTQYF
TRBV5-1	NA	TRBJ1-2	CASSLANSSPNYGYTF
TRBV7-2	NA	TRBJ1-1	CASSLLGGQNTEAFF
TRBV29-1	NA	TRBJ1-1	CSVDRRSEAFF
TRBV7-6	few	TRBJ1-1	CASSPTGYTEAFF
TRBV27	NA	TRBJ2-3	CASSFVGEADTQYF
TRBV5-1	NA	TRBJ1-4	CASSVTGKGEKLFF
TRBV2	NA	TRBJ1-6	CASSNNSPLHF
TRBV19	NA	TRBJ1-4	CASRLTGLNEKLFF
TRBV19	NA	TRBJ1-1	CASSIGGGVGTEAFF
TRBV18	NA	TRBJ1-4	CASSPSGSRENEKLFF
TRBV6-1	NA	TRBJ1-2	CASSEATSVYGYTF
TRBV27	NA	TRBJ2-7	CASSGGQNTYEQYF
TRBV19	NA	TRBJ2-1	CASSIYLGSNEQFF
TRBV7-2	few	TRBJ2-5	CASSGNRGRETQYF
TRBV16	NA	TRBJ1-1	CASSLGSFKPEAFF
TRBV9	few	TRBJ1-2	CASTRDDYGYTF